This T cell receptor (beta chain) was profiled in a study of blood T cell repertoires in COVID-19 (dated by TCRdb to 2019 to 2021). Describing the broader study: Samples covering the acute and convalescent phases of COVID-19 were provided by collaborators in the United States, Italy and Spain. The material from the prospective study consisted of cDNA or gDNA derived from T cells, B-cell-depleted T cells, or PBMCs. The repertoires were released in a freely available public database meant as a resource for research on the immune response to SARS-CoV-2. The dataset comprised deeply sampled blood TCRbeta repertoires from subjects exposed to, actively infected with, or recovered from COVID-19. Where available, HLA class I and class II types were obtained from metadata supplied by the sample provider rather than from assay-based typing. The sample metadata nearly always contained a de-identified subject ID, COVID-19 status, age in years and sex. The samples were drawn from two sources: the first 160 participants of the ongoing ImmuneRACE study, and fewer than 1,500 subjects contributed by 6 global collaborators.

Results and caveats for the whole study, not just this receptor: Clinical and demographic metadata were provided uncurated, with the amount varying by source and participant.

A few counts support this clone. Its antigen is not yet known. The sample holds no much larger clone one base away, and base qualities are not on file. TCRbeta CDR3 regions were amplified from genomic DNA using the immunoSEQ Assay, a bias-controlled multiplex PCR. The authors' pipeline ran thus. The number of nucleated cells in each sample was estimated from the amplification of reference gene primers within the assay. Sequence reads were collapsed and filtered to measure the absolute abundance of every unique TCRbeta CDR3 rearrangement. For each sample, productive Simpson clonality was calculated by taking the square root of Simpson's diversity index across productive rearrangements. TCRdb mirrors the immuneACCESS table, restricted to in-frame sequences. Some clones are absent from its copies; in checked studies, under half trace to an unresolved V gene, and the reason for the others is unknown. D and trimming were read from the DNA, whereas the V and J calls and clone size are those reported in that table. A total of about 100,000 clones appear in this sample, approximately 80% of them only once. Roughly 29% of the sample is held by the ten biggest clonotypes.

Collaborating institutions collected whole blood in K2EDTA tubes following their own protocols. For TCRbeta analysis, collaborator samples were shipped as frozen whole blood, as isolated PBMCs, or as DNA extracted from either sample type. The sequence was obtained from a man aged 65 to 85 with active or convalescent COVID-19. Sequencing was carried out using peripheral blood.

The CDR3 protein is CASRAVATNEKLFF. The DNA is TGTGCCAGCAGGGCGGTGGCAACTAATGAAAAACTGTTTTTT. The chain was built from TRBV2 and TRBJ1-4; there is no confident call for the D gene. A distance of 8 bases separates the germline ends of V and J, which lose 6 bases and 0 bases respectively. Counted from cysteine to phenylalanine, this CDR3 has 14 amino acids. The CDR3 DNA has 42 bases and is translated from base 1. From a lookup of the germline V gene, CDR1 and CDR2 are SNHLY and FYNNEI.